A single sample gave rise to the 10 T cell receptor beta chains below, sequenced in a study of blood T cell repertoires in COVID-19. The method was immunoSEQ multiplex PCR; TCRdb's version includes in-frame clones alone and lacks a portion of them. Of about 250,000 clones detected, roughly 90% appear once; the ten largest clones hold about 3%. The sequenced material came from PBMCs or T cells enriched from blood (not recorded which). These receptors all stem from a woman in her 50s who had recovered from COVID-19.

The V call is TRBV4-2, the J call TRBJ2-5; D is uncertain. Trimming left V 1 base short and J 4 bases short, with 10 bases between. This CDR3 spans 14 amino acids. CDR1 and CDR2 (germline): LGHNA, YNFKEQ. CDR3 DNA sequence: TGTGCCAGCAGCCAAGTACCCGCAGGAGAGACCCAGTACTTC. This sequence encodes CASSQVPAGETQYF.

The rearrangement links TRBV28 to TRBJ2-3; a possible D gene is TRBD1 (6 bases). The germline V gene has CDR1 MDHEN and CDR2 SYDVKM. The CDR3 has 14 amino acids. V lost 5 bases, J lost 4 bases, and 13 bases lay in between. As DNA, the CDR3 is TGTGCCAGCAGTACACAGGGTAGTGCAGATACGCAGTATTTT. The encoded protein is CASSTQGSADTQYF.

The rearrangement uses TRBV4-1 and TRBJ2-7, with 7 bases lining up with TRBD2. CDR3 size: 14 residues. Trimming removed 2 bases from V and 3 bases from J; junction bases left unmatched: 4. Germline assignment: CDR1 MGHRA and CDR2 YSYEKL. The CDR3 nucleotides read TGCGCCAGCAGCCAATCTAGCGGAAGCTACGAGCAGTACTTC. Translated, it gives CASSQSSGSYEQYF.

The chain has TRBV28 and TRBJ2-7; TRBD2 matches at 12 bases. The trim removed 4 bases at V and 7 bases at J, leaving 14 bases unmatched. Germline CDR1 and CDR2: MDHEN and SYDVKM. This CDR3 has 17 amino acids. The CDR3 is CASSSYPLAGGPEEQYF. DNA for the CDR3: TGTGCCAGCAGTTCGTACCCTCTAGCGGGAGGGCCTGAAGAGCAGTACTTC. Full variable domain (missing parts from reference TRBV28 and TRBJ2-7): DVKVTQSSRYLVKRTGEKVFLECVQDMDHENMFWYRQDPGLGLRLIYFSYDVKMKEKGDIPEGYSVSREKKERFSLILESASTNQTSMYLCASSSYPLAGGPEEQYFGPGTRLTVT.

The gene calls are TRBV7-9 and TRBJ2-2; 7 bases fit TRBD2. V gave up 5 bases and J gave up 0 bases; unmatched junction bases: 12. The CDR3 spans 18 residues. CDR1 is SEHNR and CDR2 is FQNEAQ in the germline V gene (reference sequence). Written as DNA, the CDR3 is TGTGCCAGCAGCCCTACCCCGGGGGGAAGTGCGAACACCGGGGAGCTGTTTTTT. This gives the protein CASSPTPGGSANTGELFF.

The rearrangement uses TRBV3-1 (or the pseudogene TRBV3-2) and TRBJ1-1, with 7 bases lining up with TRBD1. Looked up from germline, CDR1 is LGHDT and CDR2 is YNNKEL (reference sequence). CDR3 size: 15 residues. The trim removed 4 bases at V and 4 bases at J, leaving 9 bases unmatched. CDR3 amino acids: CASSPYRGKGTEAFF. The CDR3 region has the DNA TGTGCCAGCAGCCCTTACAGGGGAAAGGGCACTGAAGCTTTCTTT.

This rearrangement joins TRBV5-1 to TRBJ2-7; TRBD1 is a possible D gene (7 bases). The CDR3 consists of 14 residues. V lost 4 bases to trimming and J lost 2 bases, with 13 bases between them. The V gene's germline CDR1 is SGHRS and CDR2 YFSETQ. The CDR3, as DNA: TGCGCCAGCAGCCTAGGAGGGACAGCCTACGAGCAGTACTTC. Amino acid sequence: CASSLGGTAYEQYF.

The chain uses TRBV7-2 and TRBJ2-7; 12 nucleotides match TRBD2. The CDR3 is 16 amino acids. Trimming cost V 2 bases and J 1 base; bases outside gene matches: 3. Germline assignment: CDR1 SGHTA and CDR2 FQGNSA. The chain's CDR3 is CASSLSGTSGSYEQYF. The CDR3 coding sequence is TGTGCCAGCAGCTTATCGGGGACTAGCGGGTCCTACGAGCAGTACTTC.

The rearrangement links TRBV4-3 to TRBJ2-7, with 7 bases identical to TRBD2. In germline, CDR1 is LGHNA, CDR2 YSLEER. The V gene end was trimmed by 3 bases and the J gene end by 3 bases; junction bases not matched to a gene: 8. The CDR3 extends over 15 amino acids. In DNA form, the CDR3 reads TGCGCCAGCAGCCATGAACTCGGGGGGAACTACGAGCAGTACTTC. It is translated as CASSHELGGNYEQYF.

V gene TRBV6-4 combines with J gene TRBJ2-3; D is uncertain. There are 14 residues in the CDR3. Germline loops: CDR1 MRHNA, CDR2 SNTAGT. The V end lost 10 bases, the J end lost 1 base, and 15 bases lay between the germline ends. The DNA for the CDR3 is TGTGCCACCAAGAGTGGGCCTGGCACAGATACGCAGTATTTT. Amino acid sequence: CATKSGPGTDTQYF.